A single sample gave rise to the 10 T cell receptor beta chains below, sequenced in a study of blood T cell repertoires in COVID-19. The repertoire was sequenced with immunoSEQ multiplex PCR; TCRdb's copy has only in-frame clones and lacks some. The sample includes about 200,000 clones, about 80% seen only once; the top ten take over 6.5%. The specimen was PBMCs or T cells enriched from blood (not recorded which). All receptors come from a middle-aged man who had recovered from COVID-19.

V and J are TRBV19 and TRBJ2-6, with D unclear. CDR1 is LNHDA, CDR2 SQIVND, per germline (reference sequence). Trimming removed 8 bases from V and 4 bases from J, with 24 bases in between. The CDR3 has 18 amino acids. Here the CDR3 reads CASSEIGFLGSGANVLTF. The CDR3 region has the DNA TGTGCCAGTTCGGAAATTGGGTTTTTGGGCTCCGGGGCCAACGTCCTGACTTTC.

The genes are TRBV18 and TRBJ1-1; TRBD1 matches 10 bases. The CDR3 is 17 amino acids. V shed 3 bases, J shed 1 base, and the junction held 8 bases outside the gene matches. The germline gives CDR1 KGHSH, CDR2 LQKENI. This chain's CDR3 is CASSPMDRGVRNTEAFF. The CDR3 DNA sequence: TGTGCCAGCTCACCGATGGACAGGGGGGTTAGGAACACTGAAGCTTTCTTT.

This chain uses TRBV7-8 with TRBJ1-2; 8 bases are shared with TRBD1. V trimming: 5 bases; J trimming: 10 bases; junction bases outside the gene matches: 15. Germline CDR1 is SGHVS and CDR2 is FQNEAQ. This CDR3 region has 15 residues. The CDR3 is CASSQGRGRGGPYTF. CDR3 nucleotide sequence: TGTGCCAGCAGCCAAGGCAGGGGGCGCGGTGGACCCTACACCTTC.

The CDR3 loop reads CASSILHIQGNQETQYF. CDR3 DNA sequence: TGTGCCAGCTCAATTCTCCACATACAGGGGAACCAAGAGACCCAGTACTTC. This chain joins TRBV18 and TRBJ2-5; 7 bases are a match to TRBD1. The germline gives CDR1 KGHSH, CDR2 LQKENI. The junction had 12 bases not matched to a gene; V was cut back by 5 bases and J by 0 bases. The CDR3 is 17 residues long.

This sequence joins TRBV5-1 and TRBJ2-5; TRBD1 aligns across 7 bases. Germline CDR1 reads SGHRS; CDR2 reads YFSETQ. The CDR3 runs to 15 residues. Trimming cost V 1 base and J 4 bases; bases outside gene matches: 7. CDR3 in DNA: TGCGCCAGCAGCTTGCAAATGACAGGGAGAGAGACCCAGTACTTC. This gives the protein CASSLQMTGRETQYF.

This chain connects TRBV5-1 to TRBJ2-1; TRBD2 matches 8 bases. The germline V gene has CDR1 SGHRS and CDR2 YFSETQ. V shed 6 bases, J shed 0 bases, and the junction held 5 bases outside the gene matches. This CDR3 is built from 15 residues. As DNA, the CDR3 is TGCGCCAGCACCGCTGCGGGGGGCTCCTACAATGAGCAGTTCTTC. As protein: CASTAAGGSYNEQFF.

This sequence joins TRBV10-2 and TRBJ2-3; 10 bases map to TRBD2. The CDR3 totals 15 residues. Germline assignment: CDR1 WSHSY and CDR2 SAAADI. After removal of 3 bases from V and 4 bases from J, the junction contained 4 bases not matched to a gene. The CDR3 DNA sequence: TGCGCCAGCAGTGAACAAGCGGGGGGGTCAGATACGCAGTATTTT. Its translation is CASSEQAGGSDTQYF.

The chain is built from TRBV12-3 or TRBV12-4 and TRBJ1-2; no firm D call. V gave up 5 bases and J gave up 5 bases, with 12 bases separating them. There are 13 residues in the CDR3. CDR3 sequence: CASSPTTVYGYTF. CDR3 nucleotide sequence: TGTGCCAGCAGTCCGACAACTGTTTATGGCTACACCTTC.

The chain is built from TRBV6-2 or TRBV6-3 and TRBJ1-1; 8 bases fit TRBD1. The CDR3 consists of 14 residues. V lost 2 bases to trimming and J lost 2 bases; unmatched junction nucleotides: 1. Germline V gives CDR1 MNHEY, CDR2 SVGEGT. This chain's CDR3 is CASSYQGANTEAFF. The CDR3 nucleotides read TGTGCCAGCAGTTACCAGGGGGCCAACACTGAAGCTTTCTTT.

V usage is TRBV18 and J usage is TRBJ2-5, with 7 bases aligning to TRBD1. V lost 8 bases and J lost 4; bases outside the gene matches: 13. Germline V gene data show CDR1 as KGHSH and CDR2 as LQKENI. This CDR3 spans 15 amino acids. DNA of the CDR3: TGTGCCAGCCTAAAAGGGACAGCGATTTCAGAGACCCAGTACTTC. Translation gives CASLKGTAISETQYF.